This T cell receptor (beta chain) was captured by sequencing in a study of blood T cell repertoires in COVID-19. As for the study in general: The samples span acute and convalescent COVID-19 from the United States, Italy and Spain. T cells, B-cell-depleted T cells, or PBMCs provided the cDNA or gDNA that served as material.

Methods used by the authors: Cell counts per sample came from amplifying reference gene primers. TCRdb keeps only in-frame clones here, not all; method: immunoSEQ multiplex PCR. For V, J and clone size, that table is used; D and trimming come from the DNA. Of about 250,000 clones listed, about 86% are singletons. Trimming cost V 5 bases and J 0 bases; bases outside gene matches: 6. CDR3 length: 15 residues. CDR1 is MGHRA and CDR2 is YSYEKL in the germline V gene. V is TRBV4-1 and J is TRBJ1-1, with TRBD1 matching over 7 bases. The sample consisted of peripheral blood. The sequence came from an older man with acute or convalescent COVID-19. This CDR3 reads CASSIDRAVNTEAFF. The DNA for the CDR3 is TGCGCCAGCAGCATCGACAGGGCGGTGAACACTGAAGCTTTCTTT.